This T cell receptor (beta chain) was found in a study of cytomegalovirus exposure and HLA in healthy donors. Among the donors, all were healthy bone marrow donors. With regard to this clone: Its target is not known.

The PCR made use of 60 Vbeta and 13 Jbeta primers. Profiling relied on immunoSEQ multiplex PCR, and the TCRdb table lists in-frame clones only, not all of them. The data contain tens of thousands of clones, roughly three fifths of them singletons. Study-level points and caveats: Earlier findings revealed that most TCR beta V segments proved productive either about 87% or about 30% of the time. Donors belonging to an Asian-associated ancestry cluster reportedly showed fewer N-insertions in productive TCRs than the 666-donor mean, according to what a later analysis found.

The clonotype comes from a man in his thirties or forties in good health and CMV-seronegative. The sample taken for sequencing was PBMCs.

The CDR3 region is CASSLVRVTNTEAFF. The CDR3, as DNA: TGCGCCAGCAGCTTGGTACGGGTGACGAACACTGAAGCTTTCTTT. The chain uses TRBV5-1 and TRBJ1-1; D unclear. The CDR3 extends over 15 amino acids. With 0 bases removed from V and 1 base from J, the gap between germline ends came to 10 bases. CDR1 is SGHRS and CDR2 is YFSETQ in the germline V gene.